This TCR beta chain was obtained from a study of human T cells and chemical hapten exposure. Study-level background: Scalp application of diphenylcyclopropenone was performed weekly in patients across the entire roughly 25-week study. The patients were mostly female; they had alopecia areata, totalis or universalis. Study-wide results and limits: DPC sensitization produced no change in TCRs with frequency above 1 in 1000.

TCRdb passed the RACE reads through MiXCR, listing each CDR3 protein once. The repertoire holds about 96,000 distinct CDR3 sequences, with approximately 8.6% as singletons. Unmatched junction bases numbered 5, after V lost 6 bases and J lost 7 bases. The CDR3 runs to 13 residues. Time point in this sample: patch test 2, 6 weeks after DPC sensitization. The treatment: therapeutic diphenylcyclopropenone sensitization with weekly scalp DPC. The sample holds a few counts of this clonotype. Its specificity is unknown. The rearrangement links TRBV12-3 or TRBV12-4 to TRBJ1-1; TRBD1 matches at 10 bases. This TCR was recovered from a middle-aged woman with alopecia areata. Some clones in this sample may be carry-over from other donors' samples. Sequencing was performed on whole blood, taken in connection with sensitization to the hapten diphenylcyclopropenone (DPC). The CDR3 is CASSRGQGIEAFF. CDR3 coding DNA: TGTGCCAGCAGCCGGGGACAGGGGATTGAAGCTTTCTTT.